This T cell receptor beta chain originates from a study of blood T cell repertoires in COVID-19 (dated by TCRdb to 2019 to 2021). At the level of the whole study: The collaborator samples originated in the United States, Italy and Spain and spanned the acute and convalescent phases of COVID-19. The prospective study material was composed of cDNA or gDNA derived from T cells, B-cell-depleted T cells, or PBMCs. Deeply sampled blood TCRbeta repertoires from subjects exposed to, actively infected with, or recovered from COVID-19 were included in the dataset. The repertoires were released in a freely available public database meant as a resource for research on the immune response to SARS-CoV-2. The samples were drawn from the first 160 participants of the ongoing ImmuneRACE study and from 1,254 subjects provided by 6 global collaborators. A de-identified subject ID, COVID-19 status, age in years and sex were almost always included in the sample metadata. Where HLA class I and class II types were available, the types were taken from metadata supplied by the sample provider, not from assay-based typing. Here is what the overall study found, with its caveats: How much clinical and demographic metadata was included differed by source and by participant, and the metadata was provided uncurated.

Of note for this clone: What this receptor recognizes is not known. No qualities accompany the bases; no much larger clone lies one base away.

In the prospective study, participants were 18 to 89 years old, resided in about two dozen geographic areas of the United States, and were enrolled through a virtual design. To assign participants to cohorts, the prospective study relied on clinical history that participants themselves reported in a screening survey and a study questionnaire. In the prospective study, mobile phlebotomists collected whole blood, serum and a nasopharyngeal or oropharyngeal swab from each participant. Over a roughly 2-month period, participants in the prospective study had the option of providing additional blood draws and questionnaires. Blood samples from the prospective study were shipped frozen or at room temperature prior to DNA extraction. TCRbeta CDR3 regions were amplified from genomic DNA using the immunoSEQ Assay, a bias-controlled multiplex PCR. In the source study's methods: Nucleated cell counts per sample were estimated from amplification of reference gene primers within the assay. Sequence reads were collapsed and filtered to measure the absolute abundance of every unique TCRbeta CDR3 rearrangement. Productive Simpson clonality was computed per sample as the square root of Simpson's diversity index over productive rearrangements. The table was pulled from immuneACCESS by TCRdb, which kept in-frame rearrangements only. Such tables lose some clones; where checked, under half of the loss comes from unresolved V genes, and the rest has no known cause. That table is the source of V, J and clone size, and D and trimming were worked out from the DNA. Counted in this sample were fewer than 250,000 clones; roughly 87% of them appeared once. The ten largest clones take up 2.6% of the sample.

The CDR1 and CDR2 encoded by the germline V gene are SGDLS and YYNGEE. The trim is 0 bases for V and 3 bases for J, with a gap of 13 bases between the germline ends. Reading from cysteine to phenylalanine, the CDR3 counts 15 amino acids. This entry keeps only the CDR3 DNA: 45 bases, framed from base 1. The TCR comes from a woman between 25 and 40 years old with acute COVID-19. Sequencing was done on a sample of PBMCs or T cells enriched from blood (not recorded which). The chain uses TRBV9 and TRBJ2-7, with a tentative D gene TRBD2 over 5 matching bases. The sequence in DNA is TGTGCCAGCAGCGTAGGAGAGGGCTGGGGCTACGAGCAGTACTTC. This sequence encodes CASSVGEGWGYEQYF.